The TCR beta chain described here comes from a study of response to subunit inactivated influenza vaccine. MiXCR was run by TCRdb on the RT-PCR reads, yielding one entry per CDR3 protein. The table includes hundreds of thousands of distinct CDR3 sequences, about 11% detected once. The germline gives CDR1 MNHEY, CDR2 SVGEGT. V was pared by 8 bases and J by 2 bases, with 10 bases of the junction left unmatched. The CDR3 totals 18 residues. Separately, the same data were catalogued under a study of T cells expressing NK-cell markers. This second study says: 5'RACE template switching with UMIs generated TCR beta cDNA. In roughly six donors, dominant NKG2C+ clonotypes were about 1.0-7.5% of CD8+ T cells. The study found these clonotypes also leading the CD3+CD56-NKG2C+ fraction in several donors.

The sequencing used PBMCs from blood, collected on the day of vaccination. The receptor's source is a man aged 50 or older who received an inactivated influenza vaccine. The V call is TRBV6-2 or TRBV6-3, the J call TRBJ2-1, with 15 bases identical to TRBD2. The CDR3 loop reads CASGFGTSGRSPYNEQFF. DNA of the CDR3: TGTGCCAGCGGGTTCGGGACTAGCGGGAGGTCTCCCTACAATGAGCAGTTCTTC.